The 12 T cell receptor beta chains in this list originate from one sample, sequenced in a study of CD8 T cells in ankylosing spondylitis. In TCRdb, the 5' RACE reads were re-called with MiXCR into one record per CDR3 protein. The sample records some 200,000 distinct CDR3 sequences, around a sixth being singletons. Sequenced: blood, either unsorted or a sorted T cell fraction (not recorded which). These receptors were taken from a male donor aged 5-30 years with ankylosing spondylitis or in good health (not recorded which).

This clonotype has at least ten counts. This chain joins TRBV3-1 and TRBJ2-5; no firm D call. V lost 0 bases to trimming and J lost 5 bases, with 10 bases between them. The germline V gene encodes CDR1 LGHDT and CDR2 YNNKEL (reference sequence). This CDR3 has 14 residues. DNA of the CDR3: TGTGCCAGCAGCCAAGATGCTATGCAGGAGACCCAGTACTTC. As protein: CASSQDAMQETQYF.

This clonotype was picked up many times. The gene calls are TRBV20-1 and TRBJ1-5, with D perhaps matching TRBD1 (5 bases). V was cut by 0 bases and J by 6 bases, with 9 bases left in between. The germline CDR1 and CDR2 sequences are DFQATT and SNEGSKA (reference sequence). CDR3 length equals 13 residues. The CDR3 sequence: CSARDVRGQPQHF. CDR3 DNA: TGCAGTGCTAGAGATGTTAGGGGTCAGCCCCAGCATTTT.

The table lists this clonotype with many counts. The chain recombines TRBV5-6 with TRBJ2-7; 9 bases fit TRBD1. The CDR3 runs 16 residues. Unmatched junction bases numbered 8, after V lost 4 bases and J lost 0 bases. The germline CDR1 and CDR2 sequences are SGHDT and YYEEEE. This CDR3 is CASSNTGQGISYEQYF. DNA of the CDR3: TGTGCCAGCAGCAACACGGGACAGGGAATCTCCTACGAGCAGTACTTC.

The genes are TRBV4-3 and TRBJ1-2, with 7 bases lining up with TRBD1. This CDR3 spans 15 amino acids. With V trimmed by 4 bases and J by 1 base, 6 bases remained unmatched. Germline V gene data show CDR1 as LGHNA and CDR2 as YSLEER. The CDR3 region is CASSPGQNLNYGYTF. The CDR3 bases are TGCGCCAGCAGCCCGGGACAGAATCTTAACTATGGCTACACCTTC.

This clonotype was seen ten or more times. This chain links TRBV12-3 or TRBV12-4 with TRBJ2-1; 13 bases match TRBD2. The CDR3 loop spans 12 amino acids. The V segment lost 6 bases and the J segment 13 bases; nucleotides outside the gene matches: 3. CDR3 region: CASSRLAGGQFF. The CDR3 region has the DNA TGTGCCAGCAGCAGACTAGCGGGGGGTCAGTTCTTC.

The chain uses TRBV7-9 and TRBJ2-3; D possibly matches TRBD1 or TRBD2 (5 bases each). Trimming left V 1 base short and J 2 bases short, with 10 bases between. The germline V gene has CDR1 SEHNR and CDR2 FQNEAQ (reference sequence). This CDR3 contains 15 residues. This CDR3 reads CASSLDRDHTDTQYF. The CDR3 nucleotides are TGTGCCAGCAGCTTAGACCGGGACCACACAGATACGCAGTATTTT.

As DNA, the CDR3 is TGCAGCGTGACTAGCCGTGAGCAGTTCTTC. Protein product: CSVTSREQFF. The chain carries TRBV29-1 and TRBJ2-1; TRBD2 matches 7 bases. Germline CDR1 and CDR2: SQVTM and ANQGSEA. Trimming removed 6 bases from V and 9 bases from J; junction bases left unmatched: 2. The CDR3 loop spans 10 amino acids.

The V call is TRBV27, the J call TRBJ2-5; D tentatively fits TRBD1 or TRBD2 (5 bases each). V was clipped by 3 bases and J by 7 bases, with 18 bases between them. The germline CDR1 and CDR2 sequences are MNHEY and SMNVEV (reference sequence). The CDR3 is 15 amino acids. The CDR3 region is CASSFRRDQVSTQYF. The CDR3 coding sequence is TGTGCCAGCAGTTTCCGTAGGGACCAAGTTTCGACCCAGTACTTC.

This clonotype was recorded at least ten times. The chain links TRBV27 to TRBJ2-2; weak D call: TRBD2 (5 bases). This CDR3 is 14 amino acids long. The V gene's germline CDR1 is MNHEY and CDR2 SMNVEV (reference sequence). Trimming stripped 3 bases from V and 4 bases from J, with 9 bases between. CDR3 DNA: TGTGCCAGCAGTTTCGGGATCCTCACCGGGGAGCTGTTTTTT. Protein: CASSFGILTGELFF.

This clonotype has at least ten counts. The genes are TRBV12-3 or TRBV12-4 and TRBJ2-3, with 7 bases that match TRBD2. Trimming removed 4 bases from V and 1 base from J; junction bases left unmatched: 5. The CDR3 is made up of 15 amino acids. The CDR3 DNA follows: TGTGCCAGCAGTTCCCTCCGGGAGGGCACAGATACGCAGTATTTT. Translation: CASSSLREGTDTQYF.

This clonotype was observed a single time. The chain combines TRBV6-6 with TRBJ1-1, with unresolved D. The germline CDR1 and CDR2 sequences are MNHNY and SVGAGI (reference sequence). The CDR3 runs to 11 residues. The V end lost 10 bases, the J end lost 2 bases, and 8 bases lay between the germline ends. In nucleotides, the CDR3 is TGTGCCACCCGTGAAAACACTGAAGCTTTCTTT. Its translation is CATRENTEAFF.

In this sample, this clonotype turned up many times. The rearrangement joins TRBV5-1 to TRBJ1-3; D remains unclear. Germline V lookup: CDR1 SGHRS, CDR2 YFSETQ. Trimming left V 0 bases short and J 1 base short, with 11 bases between. The CDR3 runs 16 residues. CDR3 nucleotide sequence: TGCGCCAGCAGCTTGGAACAGCTTCAGTCTGGAAACACCATATATTTT. Protein product: CASSLEQLQSGNTIYF.